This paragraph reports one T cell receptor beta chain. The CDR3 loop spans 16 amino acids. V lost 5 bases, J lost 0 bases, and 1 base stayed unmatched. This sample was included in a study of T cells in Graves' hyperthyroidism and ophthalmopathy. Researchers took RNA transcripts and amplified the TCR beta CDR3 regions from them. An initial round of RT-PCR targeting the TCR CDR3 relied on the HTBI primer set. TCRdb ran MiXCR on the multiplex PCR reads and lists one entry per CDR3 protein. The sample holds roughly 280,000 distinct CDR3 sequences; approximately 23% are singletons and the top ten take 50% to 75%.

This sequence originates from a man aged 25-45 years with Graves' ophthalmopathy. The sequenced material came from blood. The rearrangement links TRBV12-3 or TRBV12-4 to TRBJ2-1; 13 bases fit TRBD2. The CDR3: CASSTSGRASYNEQFF. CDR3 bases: TGTGCCAGCAGTACTAGCGGGAGGGCCTCCTACAATGAGCAGTTCTTC.